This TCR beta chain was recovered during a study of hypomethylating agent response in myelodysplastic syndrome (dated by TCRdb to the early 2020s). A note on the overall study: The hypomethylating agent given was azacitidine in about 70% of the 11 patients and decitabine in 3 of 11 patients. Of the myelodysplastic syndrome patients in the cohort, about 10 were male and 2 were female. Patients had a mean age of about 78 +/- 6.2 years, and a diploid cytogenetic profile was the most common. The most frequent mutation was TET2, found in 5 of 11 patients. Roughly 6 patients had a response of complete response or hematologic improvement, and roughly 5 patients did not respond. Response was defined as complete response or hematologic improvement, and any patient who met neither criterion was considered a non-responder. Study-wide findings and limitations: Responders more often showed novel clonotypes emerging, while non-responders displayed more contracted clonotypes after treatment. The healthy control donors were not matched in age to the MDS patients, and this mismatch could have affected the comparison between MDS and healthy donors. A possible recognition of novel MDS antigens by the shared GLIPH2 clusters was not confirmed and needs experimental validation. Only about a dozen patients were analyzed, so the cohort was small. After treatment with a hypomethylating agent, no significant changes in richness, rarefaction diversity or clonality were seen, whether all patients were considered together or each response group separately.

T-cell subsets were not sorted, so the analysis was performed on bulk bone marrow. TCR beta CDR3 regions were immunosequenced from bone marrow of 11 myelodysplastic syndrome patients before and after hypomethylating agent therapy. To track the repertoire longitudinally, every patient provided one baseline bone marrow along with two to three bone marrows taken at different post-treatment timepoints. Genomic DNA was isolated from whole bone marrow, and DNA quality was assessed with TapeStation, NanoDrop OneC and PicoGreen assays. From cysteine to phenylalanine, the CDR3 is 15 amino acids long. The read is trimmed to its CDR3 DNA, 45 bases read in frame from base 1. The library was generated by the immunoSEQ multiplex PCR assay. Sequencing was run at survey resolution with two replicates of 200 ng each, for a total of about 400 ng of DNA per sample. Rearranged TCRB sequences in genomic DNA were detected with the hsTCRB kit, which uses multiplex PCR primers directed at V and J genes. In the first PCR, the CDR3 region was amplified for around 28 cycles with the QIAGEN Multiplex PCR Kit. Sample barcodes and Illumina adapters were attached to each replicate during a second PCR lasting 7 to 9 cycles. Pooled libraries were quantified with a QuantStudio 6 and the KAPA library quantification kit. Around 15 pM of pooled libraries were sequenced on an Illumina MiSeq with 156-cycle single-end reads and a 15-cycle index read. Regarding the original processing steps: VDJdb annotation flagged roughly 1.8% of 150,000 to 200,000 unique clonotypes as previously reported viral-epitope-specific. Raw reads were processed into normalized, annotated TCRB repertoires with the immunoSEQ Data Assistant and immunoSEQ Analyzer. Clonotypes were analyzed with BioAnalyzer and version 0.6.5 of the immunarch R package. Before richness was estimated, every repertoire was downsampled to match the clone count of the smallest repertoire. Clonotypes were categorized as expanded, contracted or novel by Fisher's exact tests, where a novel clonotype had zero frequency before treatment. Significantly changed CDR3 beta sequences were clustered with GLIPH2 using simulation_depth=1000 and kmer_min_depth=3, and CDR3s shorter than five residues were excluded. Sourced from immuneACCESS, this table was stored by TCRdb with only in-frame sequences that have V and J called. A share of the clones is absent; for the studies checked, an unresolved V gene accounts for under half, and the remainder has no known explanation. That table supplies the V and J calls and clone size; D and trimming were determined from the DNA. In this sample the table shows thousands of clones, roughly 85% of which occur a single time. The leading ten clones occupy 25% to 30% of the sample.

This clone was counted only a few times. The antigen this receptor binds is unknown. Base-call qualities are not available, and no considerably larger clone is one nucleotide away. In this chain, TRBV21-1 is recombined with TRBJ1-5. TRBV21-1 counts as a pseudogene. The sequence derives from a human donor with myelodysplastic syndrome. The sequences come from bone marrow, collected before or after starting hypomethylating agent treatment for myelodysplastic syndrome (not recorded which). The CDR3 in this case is CASSKGSQVNQPQHF. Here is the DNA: TGTGCCAGCAGCAAAGGGAGTCAGGTCAATCAGCCCCAGCATTTT.